This TCR beta chain emerged from a study of T cell responses to AZD1222 COVID-19 vaccine. Looking at the study overall: The study pooled second doses at about 4 or about 12 weeks.

Of note for this clone: Its antigen remains unidentified.

TCRdb's copy holds only in-frame clones and misses some; the assay was immunoSEQ multiplex PCR. The sample yields around 150,000 clones, 94% seen once. Findings and caveats of the study: Recipients of two AZD1222 doses showed rising Spike-specific TCR breadth and depth.

The CDR3 is 16 residues long. Trimming took off 0 bases at V and 0 bases at J, with 8 bases between the two ends. From germline, CDR1 is KGHSH and CDR2 LQKENI. Sequenced here: peripheral blood, sampled on day 0 of AZD1222 vaccination. The rearrangement joins TRBV18 to TRBJ2-2; D is undetermined. The receptor was isolated from an adult in good health. The CDR3 DNA is TGTGCCAGCTCACCACCTAACAACGCGAACACCGGGGAGCTGTTTTTT. Amino acid sequence: CASSPPNNANTGELFF.